This T cell receptor (beta chain) was captured in a study of blood T cell repertoires in COVID-19. Profiling relied on immunoSEQ multiplex PCR, and the TCRdb table lists in-frame clones only, not all of them. Of 200,000 to 300,000 clones listed, approximately 90% were seen once; the top ten hold around 10%. Germline V gives CDR1 LGHDT, CDR2 YNNKEL (reference sequence). This CDR3 is built from 16 residues. J gave up 3 bases and V 0 bases, and 4 bases lay outside the gene matches. This receptor was obtained from a man aged 40-55 years who had recovered from COVID-19. The chain employs TRBV3-1 (or the pseudogene TRBV3-2) and TRBJ2-3, with TRBD2 matching 9 bases. The sequenced material came from PBMCs or T cells enriched from blood (not recorded which). CDR3 protein: CASSQDISGSTDTQYF. CDR3 in DNA: TGTGCCAGCAGCCAAGATATTAGCGGGAGTACAGATACGCAGTATTTT.